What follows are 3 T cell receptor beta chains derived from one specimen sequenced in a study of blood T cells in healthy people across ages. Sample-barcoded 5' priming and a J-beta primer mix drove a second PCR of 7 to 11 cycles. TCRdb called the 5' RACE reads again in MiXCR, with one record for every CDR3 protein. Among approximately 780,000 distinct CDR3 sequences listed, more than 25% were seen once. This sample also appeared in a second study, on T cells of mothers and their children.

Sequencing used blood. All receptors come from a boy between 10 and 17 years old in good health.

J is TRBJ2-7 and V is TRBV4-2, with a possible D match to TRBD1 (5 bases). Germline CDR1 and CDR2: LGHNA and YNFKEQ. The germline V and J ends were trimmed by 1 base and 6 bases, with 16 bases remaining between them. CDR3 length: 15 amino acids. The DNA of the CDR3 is TGTGCCAGCAGCCAAGGACAGAGGTTGGGTGGCGAGCAGTACTTC. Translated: CASSQGQRLGGEQYF.

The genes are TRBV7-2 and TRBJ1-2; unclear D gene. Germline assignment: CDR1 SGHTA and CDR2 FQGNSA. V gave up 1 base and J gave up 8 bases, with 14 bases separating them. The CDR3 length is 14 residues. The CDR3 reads CASSLEVMIGGYTF. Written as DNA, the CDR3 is TGTGCCAGCAGCTTAGAGGTGATGATCGGAGGCTACACCTTC.

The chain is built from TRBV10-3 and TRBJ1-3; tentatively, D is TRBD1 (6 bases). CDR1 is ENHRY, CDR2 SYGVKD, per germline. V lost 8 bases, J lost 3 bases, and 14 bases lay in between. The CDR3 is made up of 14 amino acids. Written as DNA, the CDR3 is TGTGCCATCTCGGACAGTGACCGTGGAAACACCATATATTTT. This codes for CAISDSDRGNTIYF.